This TCR beta chain came from a study of identical twins. A universal primer binding site was introduced by template switching. The final cDNA contained unique molecular identifiers. TCRdb re-called the 5' RACE reads through MiXCR, storing one row per CDR3 protein. The repertoire holds roughly 1,500,000 distinct CDR3 sequences, with more than 30% as singletons. Study-level points and caveats: Carriage of fewer insertions was seen in abundant cord blood beta clonotypes, whereas memory repertoires showed none. Modelling underestimated the level of out-of-frame TCR alpha sharing observed in monozygotic twins.

This clonotype was recorded many times. Its antigen is currently unknown. Trimming cost V 5 bases and J 4 bases, with 17 bases left between them. The CDR3 spans 15 residues. The sequence came from a newborn girl in good health. Sequenced sample: cord blood. This chain connects TRBV12-3 or TRBV12-4 to TRBJ1-2; perhaps TRBD1 as D (6 bases). The CDR3 spells CASSPTPTGLYGYTF. For the CDR3, the DNA is TGTGCCAGCAGTCCCACCCCAACAGGGCTCTATGGCTACACCTTC.